This is a list of T cell receptor beta chains from one sample in a study of vaccination effects on CD4 cells after COVID-19. What these receptors recognize is not known. The table came from immunoSEQ multiplex PCR; TCRdb's copy has only in-frame clones and leaves some out. Among more than 40,000 clones listed, roughly 79% were seen once. Here the sequenced sample was CD4+ T cells from PBMCs cultured with SARS-CoV-2 spike peptides, taken before COVID-19 vaccination. The receptors come from a human donor who received a COVID-19 vaccine. Each CDR3 is given with its conserved first and last residue. Fields, in order: clone size, V gene, J gene, D gene, CDR3 DNA, CDR3 protein. A D gene is named only where the DNA matches it firmly. The size entry is marked missing in some rows and otherwise reads once, few, many or a size class.

size: NA; V: TRBV24-1; J: TRBJ1-2; D: TRBD1; DNA: TGTGCCACCAGTGACGAAAACAGGGGGCGAGGGTCTGGCTACACCTTC; CDR3: CATSDENRGRGSGYTF
size: NA; V: TRBV7-2; J: TRBJ1-3; D: NA; DNA: TGTGCCAGCAGCTCTCAGGGTGCGAGGGGAAACACCATATATTTT; CDR3: CASSSQGARGNTIYF
size: NA; V: TRBV28; J: TRBJ1-2; D: NA; DNA: TGTGCCAGCAGTTTTTTCGAGGGAATTGGTGGCTACACCTTC; CDR3: CASSFFEGIGGYTF
size: once; V: TRBV10-3; J: TRBJ2-1; D: TRBD2; DNA: TGTGCCATAAAGACTAGCAGTGACAATGAGCAGTTCTTC; CDR3: CAIKTSSDNEQFF
size: NA; V: TRBV18; J: TRBJ1-1; D: TRBD1; DNA: TGTGCCAGCTCACCTGGGACAGGGGTCCGCTTGAACACTGAAGCTTTCTTT; CDR3: CASSPGTGVRLNTEAFF
size: NA; V: TRBV5-1; J: TRBJ1-1; D: TRBD1; DNA: TGCGCCAGCAGCTTGGATACAGGGGGCACTGAAGCTTTCTTT; CDR3: CASSLDTGGTEAFF
size: once; V: TRBV24-1; J: TRBJ1-6; D: TRBD1; DNA: TGTGCCACCAGTGACCCTCGGACAGGGAAGGGAAACTATAATTCACCCCTCCACTTT; CDR3: CATSDPRTGKGNYNSPLHF
size: few; V: TRBV18; J: TRBJ2-2; D: NA; DNA: TGTGCCAGCTCACCGCCGACTCAGGGTTCAAACACCGGGGAGCTGTTTTTT; CDR3: CASSPPTQGSNTGELFF
size: NA; V: TRBV28; J: TRBJ1-1; D: NA; DNA: TGTGCCAGCAGACTCTATCAGTTGAACACTGAAGCTTTCTTT; CDR3: CASRLYQLNTEAFF
size: NA; V: TRBV6-5; J: TRBJ2-1; D: NA; DNA: TGTGCCAGCAGGATACTGGACGAAAACAATGAGCAGTTCTTC; CDR3: CASRILDENNEQFF
size: NA; V: TRBV6-1; J: TRBJ1-5; D: NA; DNA: TGTGCCAGCAGTGAAGCAGGACTGAACAATCAGCCCCAGCATTTT; CDR3: CASSEAGLNNQPQHF
size: NA; V: TRBV20-1; J: TRBJ2-5; D: NA; DNA: TGCAGTGCTAGTCGGGCAGGGTCCCCCGGGGAGACCCAGTACTTC; CDR3: CSASRAGSPGETQYF
size: NA; V: TRBV3-1/TRBV3-2; J: TRBJ2-5; D: NA; DNA: TGTGCCAGCAGCCCGTCGACGGTCCAAGAGACCCAGTACTTC; CDR3: CASSPSTVQETQYF
size: NA; V: TRBV18; J: TRBJ2-5; D: NA; DNA: TGTGCCAGCTCAGCGGGACAGCAAGAGACCCAGTACTTC; CDR3: CASSAGQQETQYF
size: NA; V: TRBV7-9; J: TRBJ2-5; D: TRBD2; DNA: TGTGCCAGCAGCTTAGGGGGACTAGCGGGGGAGACCCAGTACTTC; CDR3: CASSLGGLAGETQYF
size: NA; V: TRBV6-5; J: TRBJ1-3; D: NA; DNA: TGTGCCAGCAGTTACTCGAACAGTGGAAACACCATATATTTT; CDR3: CASSYSNSGNTIYF
size: NA; V: TRBV6-1; J: TRBJ2-5; D: NA; DNA: TGTGCCAGCAGTGAAGCGCTTGGGGGCGCTGGCGGAGAGACCCAGTACTTC; CDR3: CASSEALGGAGGETQYF
size: NA; V: TRBV12-5; J: TRBJ1-3; D: NA; DNA: TGTGCTAGTGGCCTTGGTACAGGGGGAAACACCATATATTTT; CDR3: CASGLGTGGNTIYF
size: NA; V: TRBV19; J: TRBJ2-5; D: TRBD1; DNA: TGTGCCAGTAGCGGACAGGGGGCGAAGACCCAGTACTTC; CDR3: CASSGQGAKTQYF
size: NA; V: TRBV3-1/TRBV3-2; J: TRBJ2-5; D: TRBD1; DNA: TGTGCCAGCAGCTTCGGGACAGGGGGCAGGGAGACCCAGTACTTC; CDR3: CASSFGTGGRETQYF
size: NA; V: TRBV7-3; J: TRBJ2-1; D: NA; DNA: TGTGCCAGCAGCCCTCCGGGGCCAACCACTGAGCAGTTCTTC; CDR3: CASSPPGPTTEQFF
size: NA; V: TRBV24-1; J: TRBJ2-5; D: NA; DNA: TGTGCCACCAGTGAAACCCTGGCGGGTGAGACCCAGTACTTC; CDR3: CATSETLAGETQYF